Listed here are 29 T cell receptor beta chains from one sample, sequenced in a study of metastatic and nonmetastatic thyroid tumors. Through MiXCR, TCRdb re-clonotyped the PCR reads. Found here are about 30,000 clones, 3.5% to 5% of them singletons; the top ten hold approximately 22%. Before thyroid surgery, none of the patients had received any treatment. Sequencing was performed on blood. These receptor sequences come from a female donor with papillary thyroid cancer or a benign thyroid nodule (not recorded which). Some clones in this sample may be carry-over from other donors' samples.

This clone was detected many times. The chain links TRBV10-3 to TRBJ2-3; D may be TRBD2 (6 bases). V was clipped by 2 bases and J by 4 bases, with 10 bases between them. The CDR3 runs to 14 residues. In germline, CDR1 is ENHRY, CDR2 SYGVKD. The CDR3 DNA follows: TGTGCCATCAGTGAGGGAGGGAGACCAGATACGCAGTATTTT. This codes for CAISEGGRPDTQYF.

This clone was found a few times. The chain is built from TRBV12-3 or TRBV12-4 and TRBJ1-2; D is unclear. V shed 7 bases and J shed 1 base, with 16 bases lying between them. The CDR3 sequence is 15 residues long. The CDR3: CASIGSLQLNYGYTF. The CDR3 region has the DNA TGTGCCAGCATAGGATCCCTACAACTTAACTATGGCTACACCTTC.

CDR3 DNA: TGTGCCAGCAGCCAAGCGACCGGGACAGGGGAGGTCGATGAGCAGTTCTTC. This translates into CASSQATGTGEVDEQFF. The chain carries TRBV3-1 and TRBJ2-1; 10 bases are shared with TRBD1. V was pared by 1 base and J by 8 bases, with 11 bases of the junction left unmatched. This CDR3 is built from 17 residues. The germline CDR1 and CDR2 sequences are LGHDT and YNNKEL (reference sequence).

This clone was seen repeatedly, ten times or more. The chain joins TRBV6-1 to TRBJ2-7, with D perhaps TRBD1 or TRBD2 (5 bases each). Germline loops: CDR1 MNHNS, CDR2 SASEGT. The V end was cut by 6 bases, the J end by 3 bases, with 18 bases between. The CDR3 sequence is 15 residues long. CDR3 nucleotide sequence: TGTGCCAGCAGACCCGGGACCCCGAGGTTCTACGAGCAGTACTTC. It encodes CASRPGTPRFYEQYF.

In the case of this clone: A read error may account for a junction end that differs from germline. This chain joins TRBV20-1 and TRBJ1-2, with TRBD1 matching 7 bases. This CDR3 has 14 amino acids. Per the germline V gene, CDR1 is DFQATT and CDR2 is SNEGSKA (reference sequence). The CDR3 nucleotides are TGCAGTGCTATAGAGCAGGGGGAGCAGGATGGTTACACCTTC. Translated, it gives CSAIEQGEQDGYTF.

Many counts were recorded for this clone. The V and J genes are TRBV27 and TRBJ2-3; 10 bases are shared with TRBD2. The CDR3 has 18 residues. Germline loops: CDR1 MNHEY, CDR2 SMNVEV (reference sequence). After removal of 3 bases from V and 4 bases from J, the junction contained 13 bases not matched to a gene. The CDR3 region is CASSLGKSGRDGPDTQYF. The DNA for the CDR3 is TGTGCCAGCAGTTTGGGAAAGAGCGGGAGGGACGGCCCAGATACGCAGTATTTT.

The rearrangement uses TRBV29-1 and TRBJ2-7; TRBD2 matches at 9 bases. CDR1 and CDR2 (germline): SQVTM, ANQGSEA. The CDR3 is 15 residues long. Trimming took 3 bases from V and 5 from J; bases not matched to a gene: 11. In nucleotides, the CDR3 is TGCAGCGTTGAGAAGTCCGGGACTAGCTTACACGAGCAGTACTTC. Its protein is CSVEKSGTSLHEQYF.

This clone has ten or more counts. V is TRBV20-1 and J is TRBJ1-2; unclear D gene. With 6 bases removed from V and 1 base from J, the gap between germline ends came to 6 bases. CDR1 is DFQATT, CDR2 SNEGSKA, per germline (reference sequence). The CDR3 runs 11 residues. The CDR3 is CSAHVNYGYTF. DNA of the CDR3: TGCAGTGCCCACGTTAACTATGGCTACACCTTC.

By sample share, this clone is medium-sized. The chain links TRBV6-1 to TRBJ1-2, with a weak D call TRBD1 (5 bases). Germline loops: CDR1 MNHNS, CDR2 SASEGT. V dropped 8 bases and J dropped 4 bases, with 11 bases sitting between them. The CDR3 totals 12 residues. The CDR3 spells CASPGPIYGYTF. CDR3 DNA: TGTGCCAGCCCGGGGCCGATCTATGGCTACACCTTC.

The chain joins TRBV20-1 to TRBJ2-1; D ambiguous. V was cut by 2 bases and J by 14 bases, with 22 bases left in between. The CDR3 length is 14 residues. In germline, CDR1 is DFQATT, CDR2 SNEGSKA (reference sequence). CDR3 sequence: CSARPTVSGGSEFF. In nucleotides, the CDR3 is TGCAGTGCTAGACCCACTGTATCGGGCGGCTCTGAGTTCTTC.

This clone was recorded many times. This chain joins TRBV5-4 and TRBJ2-7; 8 bases are shared with TRBD2. The germline V gene encodes CDR1 SGHNT and CDR2 YYREEE (reference sequence). With V trimmed by 1 base and J by 5 bases, 2 bases remained unmatched. The CDR3 consists of 13 residues. The CDR3 nucleotides are TGTGCCAGCAGCTTGCGGGGGGGGAACGAGCAGTACTTC. Protein: CASSLRGGNEQYF.

The chain couples TRBV5-1 to TRBJ1-2; D gene unclear. V gave up 0 bases and J gave up 2 bases, with 17 bases separating them. This CDR3 region has 17 residues. Germline V CDR1 and CDR2: SGHRS, YFSETQ. The CDR3 sequence: CASSLAPESRVNYGYTF. The CDR3 DNA reads as TGCGCCAGCAGCTTGGCCCCGGAGAGTCGGGTGAACTATGGCTACACCTTC.

This clone is categorized as medium-sized. The J gene is TRBJ2-1, the V gene TRBV6-1; D possibly corresponds to TRBD2 (6 bases). V dropped 6 bases and J dropped 5 bases, with 14 bases sitting between them. The germline V gene encodes CDR1 MNHNS and CDR2 SASEGT. This CDR3 is 14 amino acids long. CDR3 DNA sequence: TGTGCCAGCAGATCGGGAGAAGAGAACAATGAGCAGTTCTTC. Translated, it gives CASRSGEENNEQFF.

This clone is judged medium-sized (0.01 to 0.1%). The chain joins TRBV6-1 to TRBJ2-7, with D uncertain. The CDR3 is 14 amino acids. Germline V gene lookup returns CDR1 MNHNS and CDR2 SASEGT. Trimming shortened V by 5 bases and J by 2 bases, and 13 bases separated the two germline ends. The CDR3 here is CASSYLAGTYEQYF. The CDR3 DNA sequence: TGTGCCAGCAGTTATCTGGCTGGAACCTACGAGCAGTACTTC.

Comment on this clone: A read error may account for a junction end that differs from germline. The J gene is TRBJ2-3, the V gene TRBV6-1; possible D gene TRBD1, 6 bases. CDR3 length equals 13 residues. Germline V gene data show CDR1 as MNHNS and CDR2 as SASEGT. This chain's CDR3 is CASSEGDGDTQYF. The CDR3 bases are TGTGCCAGTAGTGAGGGGGACGGTGATACGCAGTATTTT.

A note on this clone: At the DNA level, this CDR3 is encoded by other sequences in the same sample as well. The chain employs TRBV20-1 and TRBJ1-1; 9 bases agree with TRBD1. The CDR3 runs 14 residues. V lost 1 base to trimming and J lost 5 bases; unmatched junction nucleotides: 5. Germline values: CDR1 DFQATT, CDR2 SNEGSKA (reference sequence). The CDR3 region has the DNA TGCAGTGCTAGAGGACAGGGGGGACGGACTGAAGCTTTCTTT. This sequence encodes CSARGQGGRTEAFF.

This clone was counted between two and nine times. Being one base from a much bigger clone, this may be a read error. The chain employs TRBV4-2 and TRBJ2-1, with D possibly being TRBD2 (6 bases). CDR1 and CDR2 from the germline V gene are LGHNA and YNFKEQ. The CDR3 contains 15 residues. The V end lost 1 base, the J end lost 3 bases, and 10 bases lay between the germline ends. CDR3 region: CASSQVAEGYNEQFF. CDR3 sequence (DNA): TGTGCCAGCAGCCAAGTAGCGGAGGGCTACAATGAGCAGTTCTTC.

By its share, this clone is medium-sized. The CDR3 DNA sequence: TGTGCCAGCAGTGAAAGGAAGGGGAATCAGCCCCAGCATTTT. It encodes CASSERKGNQPQHF. The chain carries TRBV6-1 and TRBJ1-5, with D possibly TRBD1 on 5 matching bases. V lost 2 bases and J lost 4, with 9 bases in between. The CDR3 runs to 14 residues. The germline V gene encodes CDR1 MNHNS and CDR2 SASEGT.

This clone has ten or more counts. J is TRBJ1-6 and V is TRBV28; D is uncertain. V was trimmed by 6 bases and J by 3 bases, leaving 15 bases between them. The CDR3 contains 16 residues. CDR1 MDHEN and CDR2 SYDVKM come from the germline V gene. CDR3 sequence: CASSSLVGFYNSPLHF. In DNA form, the CDR3 reads TGTGCCAGCAGCTCCCTAGTAGGCTTCTATAATTCACCCCTCCACTTT.

This clone has a handful of counts. A much bigger clone sits one base away, suggesting this may be a read error. The gene calls are TRBV27 and TRBJ2-5, with TRBD1 identical over 9 bases. The CDR3 runs 13 residues. The germline V gene encodes CDR1 MNHEY and CDR2 SMNVEV (reference sequence). The CDR3: CVNYSDRGETQYF. The CDR3 DNA reads TGTGTCAACTACTCCGACAGGGGGGAGACCCAGTACTTC.

This clone was detected ten times or more. V usage is TRBV9 and J usage is TRBJ2-3, with D perhaps TRBD1 (6 bases). The CDR3 consists of 15 residues. Trimming removed 0 bases at V and 3 bases at J, with 11 bases between. Germline CDR1 is SGDLS and CDR2 is YYNGEE. The CDR3 sequence is CASSVEQGRTDTQYF. In DNA form, the CDR3 reads TGTGCCAGCAGCGTAGAACAGGGTAGGACAGATACGCAGTATTTT.

This clone was counted a few times. This chain uses TRBV18 with TRBJ2-5; 9 bases map to TRBD1. The CDR3 loop spans 15 amino acids. Per the germline V gene, CDR1 is KGHSH and CDR2 is LQKENI. The J segment lost 5 bases and the V segment lost 4 bases, leaving 8 bases of the junction unmatched. CDR3 loop: CASSLIQGAWETQYF. The CDR3, as DNA: TGTGCCAGCTCACTGATACAGGGGGCCTGGGAGACCCAGTACTTC. Together with reference TRBV18 and TRBJ2-5, the CDR3 gives the full variable domain: NAGVMQNPRHLVRRRGQEARLRCSPMKGHSHVYWYRQLPEEGLKFMVYLQKENIIDESGMPKERFSAEFPKEGPSILRIQQVVRGDSAAYFCASSLIQGAWETQYFGPGTRLLVL.

The table lists this clone with many counts. The rearrangement uses TRBV24-1 and TRBJ2-1, with 9 bases fitting TRBD1. Trimming cost V 4 bases and J 1 base; bases outside gene matches: 7. Per the germline V gene, CDR1 is KGHDR and CDR2 is SFDVKD. This CDR3 is 17 amino acids long. CDR3 sequence (DNA): TGTGCCACCAGTGACACGCCAGGACAGGGGTCCTACAATGAGCAGTTCTTC. Its translation is CATSDTPGQGSYNEQFF.

The chain uses TRBV19 and TRBJ2-7, with D perhaps assigned TRBD1 or TRBD2 (5 bases each). CDR1 and CDR2 from the germline V gene are LNHDA and SQIVND (reference sequence). The CDR3 runs to 12 residues. The V end was cut by 9 bases, the J end by 4 bases, with 13 bases between. In nucleotides, the CDR3 is TGTGCCAGAGGGAGTTGGACATACGAGCAGTACTTC. Its translation: CARGSWTYEQYF.

The rearrangement joins TRBV6-2 or TRBV6-3 to TRBJ2-7; either TRBD1 or TRBD2 may fit D (5 bases each). Germline loops: CDR1 MNHEY, CDR2 SVGEGT. The V end was cut by 4 bases, the J end by 6 bases, with 16 bases between. The length of the CDR3 is 14 residues. The CDR3 is CASSFRDGVREQYF. CDR3 sequence (DNA): TGTGCCAGCAGTTTCCGGGACGGGGTCCGCGAGCAGTACTTC.

This clone has ten or more counts. Additional DNA sequences in this sample encode the identical CDR3. The chain has TRBV28 and TRBJ2-2; 15 bases fit TRBD2. The junction had 17 bases not matched to a gene; V was cut back by 11 bases and J by 4 bases. The CDR3 contains 19 residues. Germline assignment: CDR1 MDHEN and CDR2 SYDVKM. The CDR3 sequence is CASHSPGLGLAGGTGELFF. CDR3 DNA sequence: TGTGCCTCTCACTCCCCGGGGTTGGGACTAGCGGGAGGCACCGGGGAGCTGTTTTTT.

This clone was counted a few times. The genes are TRBV6-4 and TRBJ1-5, with 7 bases identical to TRBD1. The V gene end was trimmed by 6 bases and the J gene end by 3 bases; junction bases not matched to a gene: 2. From germline, CDR1 is MRHNA and CDR2 SNTAGT. The CDR3 is 13 amino acids. The CDR3 spells CASSDRANQPQHF. CDR3 DNA: TGTGCCAGCAGCGACAGGGCCAATCAGCCCCAGCATTTT.

This clone was observed a few times. This chain links TRBV20-1 with TRBJ2-1; 11 bases fit TRBD2. The trim removed 1 base at V and 7 bases at J, leaving 6 bases unmatched. This CDR3 is 15 amino acids long. From germline, CDR1 is DFQATT and CDR2 SNEGSKA (reference sequence). The CDR3 nucleotides are TGCAGTGCTAGAGGGGGACTAGCGGAACAGAATGAGCAGTTCTTC. Its translation is CSARGGLAEQNEQFF.

This clone was observed many times. V usage is TRBV24-1 and J usage is TRBJ2-1, with 8 nucleotides matching TRBD1. Per germline, CDR1 KGHDR and CDR2 SFDVKD. CDR3 length: 16 amino acids. After removal of 4 bases from V and 4 bases from J, the junction contained 8 bases not matched to a gene. The CDR3 spells CATSEQGRGPYNEQFF. The CDR3 nucleotides are TGTGCCACCAGTGAACAGGGCAGGGGGCCATACAATGAGCAGTTCTTC.